This T cell receptor beta chain was obtained from a study of brain T cells in children with intractable seizures. Study-level findings and limits: Absence of clones before surgery may stem from lower sequencing depth.

This clone has just one count. Antigen: not known. The data were produced by immunoSEQ multiplex PCR, yet TCRdb's version contains in-frame clones alone and is incomplete. Here the sample spans approximately 41,000 clones, over 75% being singletons. The material was peripheral blood, obtained at surgery. The receptor was derived from a girl aged 2-10 years with tuberous sclerosis and intractable seizures.

The CDR3 loop is CASSFLSSGNTIYF. The CDR3 DNA follows: TGTGCCAGCAGTTTTTTGAGCTCTGGAAACACCATATATTTT. This chain connects TRBV28 to TRBJ1-3, with D unclear. Germline V lookup: CDR1 MDHEN, CDR2 SYDVKM. Trimming removed 3 bases from V and 0 bases from J, with 6 bases in between. This CDR3 spans 14 amino acids.